The 29 T cell receptor beta chains reported below all come from one sample, sequenced in a study of Ad26.COV2.S vaccination and SARS-CoV-2 variants. The protocol was immunoSEQ multiplex PCR, while the TCRdb copy is restricted to in-frame clones and leaves out a portion. This table holds about 680,000 clones, around 90% found once. As to treatment: roughly 18 received Ad26.COV2.S at low or high dose, single or two shots; 5 received placebo; per-sample allocation not given. Each sample was drawn 63 days after the first injection (of vaccine or placebo). This sample comprised peripheral blood, obtained in a trial of Ad26.COV2.S vaccine versus placebo. These receptors were taken from a person between 18 and 65 years old who received the Ad26.COV2.S COVID-19 vaccine or a placebo.

The chain links TRBV2 to TRBJ1-2; TRBD1 aligns across 10 bases. The ends lost 8 bases at V and 2 bases at J; junction bases unmatched: 11. Germline CDR1 reads SNHLY; CDR2 reads FYNNEI. The length of the CDR3 is 16 residues. The CDR3 sequence is CASSKWTGGINYGYTF. DNA for the CDR3: TGTGCCAGCTCTAAGTGGACAGGGGGAATCAACTATGGCTACACCTTC.

This rearrangement joins TRBV7-9 to TRBJ2-1; 14 bases are a match to TRBD2. In germline, CDR1 is SEHNR, CDR2 FQNEAQ (reference sequence). The CDR3 extends over 15 amino acids. V trimming: 1 base; J trimming: 8 bases; junction bases outside the gene matches: 1. CDR3: CASSLGTSGGYEQFF. In DNA form, the CDR3 reads TGTGCCAGCAGCTTAGGGACTAGCGGGGGGTATGAGCAGTTCTTC.

This chain links TRBV2 with TRBJ1-3; possibly TRBD1 for D (6 bases). V lost 5 bases, J lost 4 bases, and 12 bases lay in between. This CDR3 is 14 amino acids long. The germline gives CDR1 SNHLY, CDR2 FYNNEI. The CDR3 DNA reads TGTGCCAGCAGTCCCACAGGGCCCGGAAACACCATATATTTT. Translation: CASSPTGPGNTIYF.

V usage is TRBV5-1 and J usage is TRBJ2-1; 8 bases match TRBD2. Per germline, CDR1 SGHRS and CDR2 YFSETQ. This CDR3 is built from 16 residues. J lost 8 bases, V lost 6 bases, and 16 bases had no gene match. CDR3 sequence (DNA): TGCGCCAGCAAGAACGGGGCGGGTGCGGGAGGAGATGAGCAGTTCTTC. Its translation is CASKNGAGAGGDEQFF.

This rearrangement joins TRBV6-5 to TRBJ2-1; D perhaps matches TRBD2 (6 bases). V was clipped by 6 bases and J by 0 bases, with 12 bases between them. The CDR3 consists of 15 residues. The V gene's germline CDR1 is MNHEY and CDR2 SVGAGI. The CDR3 DNA reads as TGTGCCAGCAGGGGGACTCAGAGCTCCTACAATGAGCAGTTCTTC. It specifies CASRGTQSSYNEQFF.

The gene calls are TRBV27 and TRBJ1-2, with D possibly matching TRBD1 (6 bases). Germline CDR1 MNHEY, CDR2 SMNVEV (reference sequence). Trimming shortened V by 3 bases and J by 8 bases, and 13 bases separated the two germline ends. The CDR3 loop spans 13 amino acids. The CDR3 protein is CASSLGGAGGYTF. The CDR3, as DNA: TGTGCCAGCAGTTTGGGGGGGGCAGGGGGCTACACCTTC.

The rearrangement links TRBV6-4 to TRBJ2-7; 11 nucleotides match TRBD1. Unmatched junction bases numbered 21, after V lost 0 bases and J lost 5 bases. CDR1 MRHNA and CDR2 SNTAGT come from the germline V gene. This CDR3 has 21 amino acids. Here the CDR3 reads CASSDSRRRGDRGLHPNEQYF. The CDR3 DNA reads as TGTGCCAGCAGTGACTCGAGAAGGAGAGGGGACAGGGGGTTGCACCCCAACGAGCAGTACTTC.

V gene TRBV5-1 combines with J gene TRBJ2-1, with D possibly TRBD2 on 5 matching bases. V was pared by 0 bases and J by 6 bases, with 10 bases between. Germline CDR1 SGHRS, CDR2 YFSETQ. The CDR3 has 14 amino acids. The CDR3 here is CASSLAGLGNEQFF. The DNA for the CDR3 is TGCGCCAGCAGCTTGGCCGGACTTGGCAATGAGCAGTTCTTC.

The V and J genes are TRBV7-2 and TRBJ1-6; D perhaps matches TRBD1 (5 bases). Trimming cost V 1 base and J 4 bases, with 8 bases left between them. CDR1 is SGHTA and CDR2 is FQGNSA in the germline V gene. The CDR3 runs to 15 residues. DNA of the CDR3: TGTGCCAGCAGCTTAGGACAGAGATATAATTCACCCCTCCACTTT. Protein product: CASSLGQRYNSPLHF.

CDR3 DNA sequence: TGTGCCAGCAGCTTGACGAGCGGGGTAACCTACAATGAGCAGTTCTTC. Translating it yields CASSLTSGVTYNEQFF. The V gene is TRBV7-8, the J gene TRBJ2-1; TRBD2 aligns across 7 bases. The CDR3 length is 16 residues. Germline V gene data show CDR1 as SGHVS and CDR2 as FQNEAQ. V gave up 3 bases and J gave up 2 bases; unmatched junction bases: 7.

With regard to this clone: Germline and junction disagree at one end, which may indicate a read error. The chain links TRBV6-1 to TRBJ1-3; D ambiguous. Looked up from germline, CDR1 is MNHNS and CDR2 is SASEGT. The CDR3 consists of 13 residues. CDR3 nucleotides: TGTGCCAGCGGTGAGTCGGGTGGAAACACCATATATTTT. It specifies CASGESGGNTIYF.

The chain recombines TRBV6-5 with TRBJ2-2, with D unclear. Germline V gene lookup returns CDR1 MNHEY and CDR2 SVGAGI. The V end lost 0 bases, the J end lost 4 bases, and 9 bases lay between the germline ends. This CDR3 spans 15 amino acids. CDR3 sequence (DNA): TGTGCCAGCAGTTACTCGACTGGCGCCACCGGGGAGCTGTTTTTT. Translated, it gives CASSYSTGATGELFF.

J is TRBJ1-1 and V is TRBV5-6, with D uncertain. The germline V gene encodes CDR1 SGHDT and CDR2 YYEEEE. The V and J ends lost 4 bases and 0 bases respectively, with 7 bases between them. The CDR3 length is 13 residues. CDR3 amino acids: CASSQDLNTEAFF. Here the CDR3 DNA reads TGTGCCAGCAGCCAGGACTTGAACACTGAAGCTTTCTTT.

The V gene is TRBV30, the J gene TRBJ1-2; D is perhaps TRBD1 (6 bases). The CDR3 totals 12 residues. Germline values: CDR1 GTSNPN, CDR2 SVGIG (reference sequence). Trimming left V 6 bases short and J 0 bases short, with 8 bases between. The CDR3 nucleotides are TGTGCCTGCAGACAGGCTAACTATGGCTACACCTTC. Translating gives CACRQANYGYTF. Full variable domain (rest looked up from reference TRBV30 and TRBJ1-2): SQTIHQWPATLVQPVGSPLSLECTVEGTSNPNLYWYRQAAGRGLQLLFYSVGIGQISSEVPQNLSASRPQDRQFILSSKKLLLSDSGFYLCACRQANYGYTFGSGTRLTVV.

There are a few counts of this clone. The chain combines TRBV2 with TRBJ1-1; 7 positions match TRBD1. The CDR3 extends over 14 amino acids. The V and J ends lost 6 bases and 2 bases, in that order; junction bases with no gene match: 6. From germline, CDR1 is SNHLY and CDR2 FYNNEI. DNA for the CDR3: TGTGCCAGCAGGGGGGGACAGCGTAACACTGAAGCTTTCTTT. Translating gives CASRGGQRNTEAFF.

The genes are TRBV5-5 and TRBJ1-1; 9 nucleotides agree with TRBD1. Germline V CDR1 and CDR2: SGHKS, YYEKEE (reference sequence). Germline trimming cut 9 bases from V and 2 bases from J; bases unmatched to any gene: 8. This CDR3 is 14 amino acids long. CDR3 sequence (DNA): TGTGCCACCTATCCGGGACAGGGAAACACTGAAGCTTTCTTT. Amino acids: CATYPGQGNTEAFF.

The chain uses TRBV27 and TRBJ2-3; D ambiguous. The V and J ends lost 0 bases and 5 bases respectively, with 12 bases between them. The CDR3 covers 15 residues. The V gene's germline CDR1 is MNHEY and CDR2 SMNVEV (reference sequence). The CDR3: CASSLSVAVQDTQYF. The CDR3 nucleotides read TGTGCCAGCAGTTTATCTGTGGCGGTTCAAGATACGCAGTATTTT.

The chain recombines TRBV7-2 with TRBJ1-4; D is perhaps TRBD1 (6 bases). The V and J ends lost 5 bases and 8 bases respectively, with 15 bases between them. This CDR3 comprises 14 residues. Germline loops: CDR1 SGHTA, CDR2 FQGNSA. The CDR3 coding sequence is TGTGCCAGCAGCAAGACAGGACCGGGGGAAAAACTGTTTTTT. It is translated as CASSKTGPGEKLFF. Complete variable domain (other parts from reference TRBV7-2 and TRBJ1-4): GAGVSQSPSNKVTEKGKDVELRCDPISGHTALYWYRQSLGQGLEFLIYFQGNSAPDKSGLPSDRFSAERTGGSVSTLTIQRTQQEDSAVYLCASSKTGPGEKLFFGSGTQLSVL.

The chain has TRBV6-1 and TRBJ1-4; 7 bases line up with TRBD1. Germline V gene lookup returns CDR1 MNHNS and CDR2 SASEGT. The CDR3 totals 14 residues. V lost 3 bases, J lost 2 bases, and 0 bases stayed unmatched. CDR3: CASSEGQTNEKLFF. The CDR3, as DNA: TGTGCCAGCAGTGAGGGACAGACTAATGAAAAACTGTTTTTT.

The rearrangement uses TRBV5-4 and TRBJ2-2; either TRBD1 or TRBD2 may fit D (5 bases each). V was cut by 0 bases and J by 8 bases, with 14 bases left in between. CDR3 length: 15 residues. Germline values: CDR1 SGHNT, CDR2 YYREEE (reference sequence). The CDR3 loop is CASSLAGPIRGELFF. The CDR3 DNA reads as TGTGCCAGCAGCTTGGCGGGGCCCATTAGGGGGGAGCTGTTTTTT.

The V and J genes are TRBV27 and TRBJ1-5; the D gene is possibly TRBD1 (5 bases). The germline gives CDR1 MNHEY, CDR2 SMNVEV (reference sequence). The CDR3 extends over 15 amino acids. Trimming cost V 6 bases and J 7 bases, with 19 bases left between them. Here the CDR3 reads CASSPLGGKVQPQHF. CDR3 DNA sequence: TGTGCCAGCAGCCCCCTGGGGGGGAAAGTACAGCCCCAGCATTTT.

This clone has only one observation. The J gene is TRBJ1-1, the V gene TRBV29-1; no reliable D call. The V end lost 3 bases, the J end lost 1 base, and 9 bases lay between the germline ends. Per the germline V gene, CDR1 is SQVTM and CDR2 is ANQGSEA. This CDR3 has 13 residues. The CDR3 loop reads CSVDPESNTEAFF. The DNA of the CDR3 is TGCAGCGTTGACCCCGAATCGAACACTGAAGCTTTCTTT.

In this sample, this clone turned up once. The V gene is TRBV12-3 or TRBV12-4, the J gene TRBJ2-1, with 7 bases fitting TRBD2. The CDR3 runs to 12 residues. V dropped 3 bases and J dropped 9; count of bases not matched to a gene: 2. CDR3 sequence reads: CASSFPGGEQFF. CDR3 nucleotide sequence: TGTGCCAGCAGTTTTCCGGGGGGTGAGCAGTTCTTC.

This chain uses TRBV25-1 with TRBJ1-1; the match to TRBD1 covers 7 bases. This CDR3 is 13 amino acids long. V trimming: 2 bases; J trimming: 7 bases; junction bases outside the gene matches: 4. The germline V gene encodes CDR1 MGHDK and CDR2 SYGVNS. Here the CDR3 reads CASSELSGGEAFF. As DNA, the CDR3 is TGTGCCAGCAGTGAACTATCAGGGGGTGAAGCTTTCTTT.

Concerning this clone itself: Other DNA variants within this sample encode the same CDR3. The DNA for the CDR3 is TGTGCCTGGAGTTCCGGTTACGAGCAGTACTTC. Translation: CAWSSGYEQYF. This chain links TRBV30 with TRBJ2-7; no definite D call. This CDR3 is 11 amino acids long. The V gene lost 2 bases and the J gene lost 4 bases, with 6 bases spanning the gap. Germline CDR1 reads GTSNPN; CDR2 reads SVGIG (reference sequence).

V gene TRBV6-5 combines with J gene TRBJ2-1, with 11 bases that match TRBD2. Trimming took 6 bases from V and 7 from J; bases not matched to a gene: 8. The CDR3 consists of 15 residues. Germline assignment: CDR1 MNHEY and CDR2 SVGAGI. The CDR3 loop reads CASSGGTSGQNEQFF. The CDR3 coding sequence is TGTGCCAGCAGCGGAGGGACTAGCGGCCAGAATGAGCAGTTCTTC.

This clone was counted once. CDR3 bases: TGTGCCACCAGCCTGGCAGGGGCACTTGGGTCACCCCTCCACTTT. It specifies CATSLAGALGSPLHF. The V gene is TRBV6-5, the J gene TRBJ1-6; possibly TRBD1 for D (6 bases). The CDR3 runs 15 residues. Germline assignment: CDR1 MNHEY and CDR2 SVGAGI. V gave up 10 bases and J gave up 10 bases, with 23 bases separating them.

CDR3 DNA sequence: TGTGCCTCGACCGGGACCCTCGTCTATGGCTACACCTTC. Translating gives CASTGTLVYGYTF. The V and J genes are TRBV30 and TRBJ1-2; a weak D match, TRBD1 (5 bases). Trimming took 7 bases from V and 4 from J, leaving 16 bases between them. CDR1 is GTSNPN, CDR2 SVGIG, per germline (reference sequence). The CDR3 is 13 residues long.

This rearrangement joins TRBV7-2 to TRBJ2-5, with D tentatively TRBD2 (6 bases). Trimming removed 5 bases from V and 5 bases from J, with 15 bases in between. CDR1 and CDR2 from the germline V gene are SGHTA and FQGNSA. The CDR3 is made up of 14 amino acids. CDR3 in DNA: TGTGCCAGCAGCCCGCTCGGGGGAATTGAGACCCAGTACTTC. Translating it yields CASSPLGGIETQYF.